The clone carrying this T cell receptor (beta chain) was found once. The CDR3 loop spans 18 amino acids. CDR1 is MNHEY and CDR2 is SMNVEV in the germline V gene (reference sequence). Losses at the gene ends were 8 bases for V and 2 bases for J; bases not matched to a gene: 9. Random hexamers served to reverse transcribe roughly 0.5 to 1 ug RNA. TCR beta CDR3 was amplified by immunoSEQ covering 54 Vbeta and 13 Jbeta. TCRdb itself ran the immunoSEQ multiplex PCR reads through MiXCR, one entry per CDR3 protein. Of 100,000 or so distinct CDR3 sequences detected, approximately 90% appear once; the ten largest clones hold approximately 0.12%. TEMRA cells underwent FACS enrichment and CD8+ and CD4+ T cells underwent negative isolation. These data come from a study of CD8 T cells in Susac syndrome.

What was sequenced was CD8+ T cells from PBMCs. The TCR sequence derives from a human donor in good health. The J gene is TRBJ2-6, the V gene TRBV27, with 13 bases identical to TRBD2. The CDR3 loop reads CASVRLAGGMAGANVLTF. The CDR3, as DNA: TGTGCCAGCGTAAGACTAGCGGGGGGCATGGCTGGGGCCAACGTCCTGACTTTC.